The present T cell receptor beta chain was sequenced within a study of cytomegalovirus exposure and HLA in healthy donors. The PCR had 60 Vbeta and 13 Jbeta primers. TCRdb's table, derived via immunoSEQ multiplex PCR, lists solely in-frame clones and lacks some. Of 200,000 to 250,000 clones in the sample, about 80% were seen once. The V gene end was trimmed by 3 bases and the J gene end by 2 bases; junction bases not matched to a gene: 10. The CDR3 length is 16 residues. In germline, CDR1 is SGHRS, CDR2 YFSETQ. This receptor was obtained from a woman in her thirties or forties in good health and CMV-seronegative. This rearrangement joins TRBV5-1 to TRBJ2-5; TRBD1 aligns across 7 bases. Sequencing was carried out using PBMCs. In DNA, the CDR3 is TGCGCCAGCAGCTCAAACAGGGGATGGGGGCAAGAGACCCAGTACTTC. Translated: CASSSNRGWGQETQYF.